These 29 T cell receptor beta chains were sequenced from one sample in a study of blood T cell repertoires in COVID-19. The protocol was immunoSEQ multiplex PCR, while the TCRdb copy is restricted to in-frame clones and leaves out a portion. The repertoire holds over 150,000 clones, roughly 84% seen once, with around 10% in the top ten. The material sequenced was peripheral blood. All receptors come from an older woman with COVID-19, enrolled during active disease.

The genes are TRBV5-6 and TRBJ1-2; TRBD1 aligns across 10 bases. Germline lookup yields CDR1 SGHDT and CDR2 YYEEEE. The V gene end was trimmed by 4 bases and the J gene end by 8 bases; junction bases not matched to a gene: 5. This CDR3 contains 13 residues. CDR3 DNA sequence: TGTGCCAGCAGCCGAGACAGGGGGCACGGCTACACCTTC. Translating gives CASSRDRGHGYTF. Variable domain in full (rest from reference TRBV5-6 and TRBJ1-2): DAGVTQSPTHLIKTRGQQVTLRCSPKSGHDTVSWYQQALGQGPQFIFQYYEEEERQRGNFPDRFSGHQFPNYSSELNVNALLLGDSALYLCASSRDRGHGYTFGSGTRLTVV.

This rearrangement joins TRBV5-6 to TRBJ1-3; 7 bases fit TRBD1. The V and J ends lost 3 bases and 0 bases, in that order; junction bases with no gene match: 12. Germline V CDR1 and CDR2: SGHDT, YYEEEE. There are 18 residues in the CDR3. CDR3 protein: CASSSLSGTAISGNTIYF. CDR3 DNA sequence: TGTGCCAGCAGCTCGCTTTCCGGGACAGCCATCTCTGGAAACACCATATATTTT. Complete variable domain (other parts from reference TRBV5-6 and TRBJ1-3): DAGVTQSPTHLIKTRGQQVTLRCSPKSGHDTVSWYQQALGQGPQFIFQYYEEEERQRGNFPDRFSGHQFPNYSSELNVNALLLGDSALYLCASSSLSGTAISGNTIYFGEGSWLTVV.

V and J are TRBV5-5 and TRBJ1-2; D may be TRBD1 (6 bases). V was clipped by 2 bases and J by 4 bases, with 18 bases between them. CDR1 SGHKS and CDR2 YYEKEE come from the germline V gene (reference sequence). This CDR3 has 16 residues. As DNA, the CDR3 is TGTGCCAGCAGCTTAACAATGGGAACAGGGAGCTATGGCTACACCTTC. It specifies CASSLTMGTGSYGYTF.

The chain joins TRBV3-1 (or the pseudogene TRBV3-2) to TRBJ1-3; 9 bases are a match to TRBD1. The V and J ends lost 4 bases and 0 bases, in that order; junction bases with no gene match: 7. The CDR3 spans 17 residues. Germline-derived CDR1 and CDR2 are LGHDT and YNNKEL (reference sequence). The CDR3 nucleotides read TGTGCCAGCAGCCGAACGACAGGGGGGTTCTCTGGAAACACCATATATTTT. This sequence encodes CASSRTTGGFSGNTIYF.

Turning to this clone: The germline gene is not matched at one end of the junction; a read error may be the cause. The chain links TRBV7-2 to TRBJ2-5, with TRBD2 matching over 11 bases. This CDR3 comprises 14 residues. Germline-derived CDR1 and CDR2 are SGHTA and FQGNSA. CDR3 bases: TGTGCCAGCAGTTTAGCGGGAGGGGCAGAGACCCAGTACTTC. It specifies CASSLAGGAETQYF. Using reference TRBV7-2 and TRBJ2-5 for the parts outside the CDR3, the full variable domain is GAGVSQSPSNKVTEKGKDVELRCDPISGHTALYWYRQSLGQGLEFLIYFQGNSAPDKSGLPSDRFSAERTGGSVSTLTIQRTQQEDSAVYLCASSLAGGAETQYFGPGTRLLVL.

The V and J genes are TRBV6-5 and TRBJ1-1; 7 bases are shared with TRBD1. Trimming took 6 bases from V and 0 from J; bases not matched to a gene: 1. Germline loops: CDR1 MNHEY, CDR2 SVGAGI. The CDR3 length is 13 residues. The CDR3 DNA sequence: TGTGCCAGCAGGGGACAGCTGAACACTGAAGCTTTCTTT. Its translation is CASRGQLNTEAFF.

The chain carries TRBV3-1 (or the pseudogene TRBV3-2) and TRBJ1-4; D unclear. CDR1 and CDR2 (germline): LGHDT, YNNKEL (reference sequence). Trimming took off 1 base at V and 1 base at J, with 7 bases between the two ends. This CDR3 comprises 15 residues. The CDR3 DNA reads as TGTGCCAGCAGCCAAGCATCCAGAACTAATGAAAAACTGTTTTTT. This sequence encodes CASSQASRTNEKLFF.

The chain recombines TRBV27 with TRBJ1-1; D might be TRBD1 (6 bases). The CDR3 is 15 residues long. Per germline, CDR1 MNHEY and CDR2 SMNVEV (reference sequence). V gave up 2 bases and J gave up 1 base, with 11 bases separating them. The CDR3 DNA sequence: TGTGCCAGCAGTTTAGGCAGGGGTGGGAACACTGAAGCTTTCTTT. Translation gives CASSLGRGGNTEAFF.

This clone was picked up one time. The J gene is TRBJ1-3, the V gene TRBV7-2; tentatively, D is TRBD1 (5 bases). This CDR3 spans 15 amino acids. Germline V gene sequence: CDR1 SGHTA, CDR2 FQGNSA. Trimming stripped 0 bases from V and 5 bases from J, with 11 bases between. CDR3 bases: TGTGCCAGCAGCTTAGCGACAGCTAAACGAAACACCATATATTTT. It yields the protein CASSLATAKRNTIYF.

This chain links TRBV5-5 with TRBJ1-2; the D is unclear. V was cut by 4 bases and J by 4 bases, with 8 bases left in between. The CDR3 loop spans 12 amino acids. CDR1 is SGHKS, CDR2 YYEKEE, per germline (reference sequence). In DNA form, the CDR3 reads TGTGCCAGCAGCCGCTCAGGCTATGGCTACACCTTC. Protein: CASSRSGYGYTF.

This chain uses TRBV11-2 with TRBJ1-1, with a tentative D call TRBD1 (6 bases). The CDR3 length is 15 residues. Trimming took 0 bases from V and 11 from J, leaving 19 bases between them. Germline V CDR1 and CDR2: SGHAT, FQNNGV. CDR3 in DNA: TGTGCCAGCAGCTTAGAGGGAGGTAGAGGGGGGGTGGCTTTCTTT. Translation: CASSLEGGRGGVAFF. The whole variable domain, filled in from reference TRBV11-2 and TRBJ1-1, reads EAGVAQSPRYKIIEKRQSVAFWCNPISGHATLYWYQQILGQGPKLLIQFQNNGVVDDSQLPKDRFSAERLKGVDSTLKIQPAKLEDSAVYLCASSLEGGRGGVAFFGQGTRLTVV.

This chain uses TRBV10-3 with TRBJ1-5; TRBD1 is a possible D gene (6 bases). The CDR3 runs 13 residues. V was pared by 4 bases and J by 6 bases, with 10 bases between. CDR1 and CDR2 (germline): ENHRY, SYGVKD. CDR3 amino acids: CAISGQEGQPQHF. DNA for the CDR3: TGTGCCATCAGTGGACAGGAAGGTCAGCCCCAGCATTTT.

The rearrangement joins TRBV27 to TRBJ1-5, with D tentatively TRBD1 (5 bases). Germline V CDR1 and CDR2: MNHEY, SMNVEV (reference sequence). V lost 2 bases and J lost 3, with 14 bases in between. This CDR3 spans 16 amino acids. The CDR3 loop reads CASSLGRPGFNQPQHF. The CDR3 coding sequence is TGTGCCAGCAGTTTAGGGCGGCCAGGGTTCAATCAGCCCCAGCATTTT.

The chain is built from TRBV24-1 and TRBJ1-1; 8 nucleotides match TRBD1. The germline CDR1 and CDR2 sequences are KGHDR and SFDVKD. V lost 4 bases, J lost 1 base, and 7 bases stayed unmatched. This CDR3 is built from 16 residues. The CDR3 DNA is TGTGCCACCAGTGAAGGGACAGGTCGGGGGAACACTGAAGCTTTCTTT. Amino acids: CATSEGTGRGNTEAFF.

This clone appeared once. The rearrangement links TRBV14 to TRBJ2-6; no clear D. Germline CDR1 reads SGHDN; CDR2 reads FVKESK. The CDR3 runs to 17 residues. Between the trimmed V and J ends, which lost 0 bases and 2 bases, there was a span of 11 bases. CDR3 region: CASSQDPPLAGANVLTF. CDR3 nucleotide sequence: TGTGCCAGCAGCCAAGATCCCCCTCTAGCTGGGGCCAACGTCCTGACTTTC.

This clone was picked up a small number of times. The CDR3 nucleotides read TGTGCCAGCAGTGAAGCCCGGACACGTTCCTACGAGCAGTACGTC. Translating it yields CASSEARTRSYEQYV. This chain connects TRBV6-1 to TRBJ2-7; possibly TRBD1 for D (5 bases). CDR3 length equals 15 residues. Trimming removed 0 bases from V and 1 base from J, with 10 bases in between. CDR1 and CDR2 from the germline V gene are MNHNS and SASEGT.

This clone was detected a few times. DNA of the CDR3: TGTGCCAGCAGCTTGACGCAGGGGGGCTATGGCTACACCTTC. This encodes CASSLTQGGYGYTF. The chain combines TRBV5-4 with TRBJ1-2; 7 bases map to TRBD1. The length of the CDR3 is 14 residues. Germline CDR1 is SGHNT and CDR2 is YYREEE (reference sequence). The J segment lost 4 bases and the V segment lost 1 base, leaving 4 bases of the junction unmatched.

The chain joins TRBV6-5 to TRBJ1-2; tentatively, D is TRBD1 (6 bases). Per germline, CDR1 MNHEY and CDR2 SVGAGI. This CDR3 is built from 15 residues. Trimming stripped 7 bases from V and 0 bases from J, with 15 bases between. The CDR3: CASNNREMANYGYTF. CDR3 DNA sequence: TGTGCCAGCAATAACAGGGAAATGGCTAACTATGGCTACACCTTC.

This clone has a handful of counts. The chain combines TRBV3-1 (or the pseudogene TRBV3-2) with TRBJ2-5, with D tentatively TRBD1 (6 bases). V lost 2 bases and J 3 bases, leaving 19 bases between the germline ends. CDR3 size: 17 residues. Germline assignment: CDR1 LGHDT and CDR2 YNNKEL (reference sequence). This chain's CDR3 is CASSQRRMRGSEETQYF. The CDR3 DNA is TGTGCCAGCAGCCAACGTCGAATGAGGGGGAGTGAAGAGACCCAGTACTTC.

The chain uses TRBV7-3 and TRBJ2-1, with 13 bases identical to TRBD2. The germline V gene encodes CDR1 SGHTA and CDR2 FQGTGA. CDR3 length: 17 residues. With 3 bases clipped from V and 8 bases from J, the junction kept 10 bases outside the gene matches. The CDR3 reads CASSFRTSGGLRDEQFF. In nucleotides, the CDR3 is TGTGCCAGCAGCTTCAGGACTAGCGGGGGATTACGGGATGAGCAGTTCTTC. The variable domain in full, with the rest retrieved from reference TRBV7-3 and TRBJ2-1, is GAGVSQTPSNKVTEKGKYVELRCDPISGHTALYWYRQSLGQGPEFLIYFQGTGAADDSGLPNDRFFAVRPEGSVSTLKIQRTERGDSAVYLCASSFRTSGGLRDEQFFGPGTRLTVL.

The CDR3 region is CASSEYGASPVNEKLFF. The CDR3 DNA sequence: TGTGCCAGCAGTGAATATGGGGCGTCCCCGGTAAATGAAAAACTGTTTTTT. This rearrangement joins TRBV25-1 to TRBJ1-4; tentatively, D is TRBD1 (5 bases). The V end was cut by 0 bases, the J end by 5 bases, with 16 bases between. The CDR3 sequence is 17 residues long. The V gene's germline CDR1 is MGHDK and CDR2 SYGVNS.

The rearrangement joins TRBV9 to TRBJ2-3; TRBD1 agrees at 9 bases. With V trimmed by 0 bases and J by 5 bases, 4 bases remained unmatched. The length of the CDR3 is 15 residues. Germline CDR1 and CDR2: SGDLS and YYNGEE. In DNA form, the CDR3 reads TGTGCCAGCAGCGTAGTGGGACAGGGTTTAGATACGCAGTATTTT. As protein: CASSVVGQGLDTQYF.

The chain links TRBV9 to TRBJ2-3; tentatively, D is TRBD2 (7 bases). Deletions cut 0 bases from V and 2 bases from J, with 19 bases between. In germline, CDR1 is SGDLS, CDR2 YYNGEE. There are 18 residues in the CDR3. CDR3 sequence (DNA): TGTGCCAGCAGCGTAGACTCCCTTGGTGCGGGGGCCACAGATACGCAGTATTTT. Its translation: CASSVDSLGAGATDTQYF.

Note on this clone: This same CDR3 is encoded by further DNA sequences in the sample. The rearrangement joins TRBV7-3 to TRBJ1-1; maybe TRBD1 (5 bases). Trimming shortened V by 2 bases and J by 5 bases, and 9 bases separated the two germline ends. The CDR3 consists of 13 residues. Germline loops: CDR1 SGHTA, CDR2 FQGTGA. Here the CDR3 reads CASSLSGQTEAFF. DNA of the CDR3: TGTGCCAGCAGCTTATCAGGGCAGACTGAAGCTTTCTTT.

The chain recombines TRBV19 with TRBJ2-1; 10 nucleotides line up with TRBD2. This CDR3 has 13 residues. V lost 8 bases, J lost 7 bases, and 5 bases stayed unmatched. CDR1 and CDR2 from the germline V gene are LNHDA and SQIVND (reference sequence). Here the CDR3 DNA reads TGTGCCAGTCGACTAGCGGGCACTAATGAGCAGTTCTTC. This translates into CASRLAGTNEQFF.

Only one count was recorded for this clone. This chain joins TRBV19 and TRBJ2-3; D gene ambiguous. Looked up from germline, CDR1 is LNHDA and CDR2 is SQIVND (reference sequence). Trimming left V 3 bases short and J 2 bases short, with 9 bases between. The CDR3 loop spans 14 amino acids. CDR3 loop: CASSMQVPTDTQYF. The CDR3 DNA reads as TGTGCCAGTAGTATGCAGGTCCCCACAGATACGCAGTATTTT. Complete variable domain (other parts from reference TRBV19 and TRBJ2-3): DGGITQSPKYLFRKEGQNVTLSCEQNLNHDAMYWYRQDPGQGLRLIYYSQIVNDFQKGDIAEGYSVSREKKESFPLTVTSAQKNPTAFYLCASSMQVPTDTQYFGPGTRLTVL.

This chain links TRBV2 with TRBJ2-2; the match to TRBD2 covers 11 bases. Trimming cost V 1 base and J 6 bases; bases outside gene matches: 4. Germline V lookup: CDR1 SNHLY, CDR2 FYNNEI. The CDR3 loop spans 16 amino acids. In DNA form, the CDR3 reads TGTGCCAGCAGTGAAGGTTTACTAGCGGGGGCCGGGGAGCTGTTTTTT. It yields the protein CASSEGLLAGAGELFF. The whole variable domain, filled in from reference TRBV2 and TRBJ2-2, reads EPEVTQTPSHQVTQMGQEVILRCVPISNHLYFYWYRQILGQKVEFLVSFYNNEISEKSEIFDDQFSVERPDGSNFTLKIRSTKLEDSAMYFCASSEGLLAGAGELFFGEGSRLTVL.

The CDR3 DNA follows: TGTGCCAGCAGTGAGTGGCCTCCTAGCTCCTACAATGAGCAGTTCTTC. Encoded protein: CASSEWPPSSYNEQFF. The chain links TRBV6-1 to TRBJ2-1; D not certain. The germline gives CDR1 MNHNS, CDR2 SASEGT. Trimming removed 3 bases from V and 0 bases from J, with 12 bases in between. The CDR3 totals 16 residues.

The V and J genes are TRBV11-3 and TRBJ2-1; 9 nucleotides agree with TRBD2. The germline V gene encodes CDR1 SGHNT and CDR2 YENEEA. J lost 9 bases, V lost 5 bases, and 23 bases had no gene match. This CDR3 spans 19 amino acids. Here the CDR3 DNA reads TGTGCCAGCAGCCCGCCAGAGGCAGGGATGGGTCTAGCGGGGCGTGAGCAGTTCTTC. This encodes CASSPPEAGMGLAGREQFF.